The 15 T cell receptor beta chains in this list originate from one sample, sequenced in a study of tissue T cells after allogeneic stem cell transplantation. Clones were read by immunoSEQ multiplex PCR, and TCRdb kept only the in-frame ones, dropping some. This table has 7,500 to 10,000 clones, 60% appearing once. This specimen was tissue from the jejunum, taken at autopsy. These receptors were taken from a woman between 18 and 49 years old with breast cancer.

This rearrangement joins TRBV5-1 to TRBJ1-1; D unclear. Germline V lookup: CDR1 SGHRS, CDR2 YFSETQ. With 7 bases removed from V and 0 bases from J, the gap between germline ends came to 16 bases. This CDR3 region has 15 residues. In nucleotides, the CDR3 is TGCGCCAGCGGCCCGGAGGAGGCCTTGAACACTGAAGCTTTCTTT. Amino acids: CASGPEEALNTEAFF.

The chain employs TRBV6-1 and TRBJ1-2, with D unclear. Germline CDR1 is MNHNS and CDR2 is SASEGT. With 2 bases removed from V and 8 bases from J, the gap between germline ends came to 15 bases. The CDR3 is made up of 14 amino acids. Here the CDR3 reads CASSEYQLPRGYTF. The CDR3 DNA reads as TGTGCCAGCAGTGAATACCAGCTCCCAAGGGGCTACACCTTC.

CDR3 sequence reads: CASSGWGALSYEQYF. The CDR3 DNA sequence: TGTGCCAGCAGTGGGTGGGGGGCCCTCTCCTACGAGCAGTACTTC. The chain employs TRBV27 and TRBJ2-7; possibly TRBD1 or TRBD2 for D (6 bases each). Germline V lookup: CDR1 MNHEY, CDR2 SMNVEV (reference sequence). V lost 5 bases and J 0 bases, leaving 14 bases between the germline ends. This CDR3 is 15 amino acids long.

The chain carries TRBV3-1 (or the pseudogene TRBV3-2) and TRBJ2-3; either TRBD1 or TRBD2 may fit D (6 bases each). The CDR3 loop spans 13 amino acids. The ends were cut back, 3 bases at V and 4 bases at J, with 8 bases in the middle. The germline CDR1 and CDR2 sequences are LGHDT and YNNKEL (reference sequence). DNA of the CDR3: TGTGCCAGCAGCCAGGGGGGCCCAGATACGCAGTATTTT. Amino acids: CASSQGGPDTQYF.

The CDR3 region has the DNA TGCAGCGTTGAAGATCGGAGGGGAGTCTCCGGATATGGCGAGCAGTACTTC. This sequence encodes CSVEDRRGVSGYGEQYF. This chain links TRBV29-1 with TRBJ2-7; D may be TRBD2 (6 bases). Germline V CDR1 and CDR2: SQVTM, ANQGSEA. V lost 0 bases to trimming and J lost 6 bases, with 24 bases between them. CDR3 length: 17 amino acids.

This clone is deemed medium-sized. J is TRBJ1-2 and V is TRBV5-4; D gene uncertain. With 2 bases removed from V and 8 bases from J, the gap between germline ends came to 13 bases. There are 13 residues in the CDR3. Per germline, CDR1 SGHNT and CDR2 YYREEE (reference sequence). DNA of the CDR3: TGTGCCAGCAGCTTAGGAGAGGAGCGAGGCTACACCTTC. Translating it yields CASSLGEERGYTF.

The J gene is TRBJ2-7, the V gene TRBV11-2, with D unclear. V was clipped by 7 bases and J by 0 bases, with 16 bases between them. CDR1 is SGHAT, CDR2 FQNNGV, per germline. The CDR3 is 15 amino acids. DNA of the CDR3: TGTGCCAGCACGTCCCTTTGGGTCCGCTCCTACGAGCAGTACTTC. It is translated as CASTSLWVRSYEQYF. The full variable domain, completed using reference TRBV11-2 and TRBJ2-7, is EAGVAQSPRYKIIEKRQSVAFWCNPISGHATLYWYQQILGQGPKLLIQFQNNGVVDDSQLPKDRFSAERLKGVDSTLKIQPAKLEDSAVYLCASTSLWVRSYEQYFGPGTRLTVT.

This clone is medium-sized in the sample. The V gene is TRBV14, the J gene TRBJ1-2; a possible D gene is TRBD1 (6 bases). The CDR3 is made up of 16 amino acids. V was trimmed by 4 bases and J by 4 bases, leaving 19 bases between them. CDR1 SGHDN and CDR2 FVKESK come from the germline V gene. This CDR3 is CASSPYGTSNLYGYTF. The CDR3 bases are TGTGCCAGCAGCCCCTATGGGACATCCAATCTCTATGGCTACACCTTC.

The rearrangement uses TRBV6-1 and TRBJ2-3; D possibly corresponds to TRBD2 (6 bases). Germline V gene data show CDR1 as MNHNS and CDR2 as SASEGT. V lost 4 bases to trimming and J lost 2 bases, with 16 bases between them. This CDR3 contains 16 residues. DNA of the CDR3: TGTGCCAGCAGTGCTCAAACTCGGGAGACCACAGATACGCAGTATTTT. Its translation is CASSAQTRETTDTQYF.

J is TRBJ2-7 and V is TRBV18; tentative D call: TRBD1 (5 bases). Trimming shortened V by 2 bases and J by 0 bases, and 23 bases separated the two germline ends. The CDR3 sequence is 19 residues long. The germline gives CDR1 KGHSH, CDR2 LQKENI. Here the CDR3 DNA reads TGTGCCAGCTCACCAATTTACAGGAAGTCAGGCTGGAGCTCCTACGAGCAGTACTTC. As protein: CASSPIYRKSGWSSYEQYF. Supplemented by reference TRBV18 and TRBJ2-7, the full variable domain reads NAGVMQNPRHLVRRRGQEARLRCSPMKGHSHVYWYRQLPEEGLKFMVYLQKENIIDESGMPKERFSAEFPKEGPSILRIQQVVRGDSAAYFCASSPIYRKSGWSSYEQYFGPGTRLTVT.

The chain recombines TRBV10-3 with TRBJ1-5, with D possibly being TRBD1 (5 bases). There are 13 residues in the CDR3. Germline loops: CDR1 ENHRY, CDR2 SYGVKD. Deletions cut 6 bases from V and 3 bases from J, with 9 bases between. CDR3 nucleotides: TGTGCCATCAGGGGGGATATCAATCAGCCCCAGCATTTT. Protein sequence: CAIRGDINQPQHF.

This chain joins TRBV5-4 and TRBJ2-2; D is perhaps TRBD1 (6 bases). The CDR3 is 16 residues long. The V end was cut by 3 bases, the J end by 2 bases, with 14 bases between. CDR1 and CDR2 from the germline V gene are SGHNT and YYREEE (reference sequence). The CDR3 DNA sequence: TGTGCCAGCAGCTCCTCGACAGGCCGAAACACCGGGGAGCTGTTTTTT. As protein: CASSSSTGRNTGELFF.

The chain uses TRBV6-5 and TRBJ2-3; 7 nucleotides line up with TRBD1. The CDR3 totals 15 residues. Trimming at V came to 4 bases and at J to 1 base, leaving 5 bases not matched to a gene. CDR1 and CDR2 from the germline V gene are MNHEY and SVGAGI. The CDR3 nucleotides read TGTGCCAGCAGTTCCTTAGGGGGCGGCACAGATACGCAGTATTTT. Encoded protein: CASSSLGGGTDTQYF.

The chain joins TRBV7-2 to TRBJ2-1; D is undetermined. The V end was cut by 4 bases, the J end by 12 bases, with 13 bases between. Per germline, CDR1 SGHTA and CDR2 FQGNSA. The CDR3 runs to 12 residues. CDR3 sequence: CASSSAPVGQFF. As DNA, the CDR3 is TGTGCCAGCAGCTCAGCCCCGGTTGGGCAGTTCTTC.

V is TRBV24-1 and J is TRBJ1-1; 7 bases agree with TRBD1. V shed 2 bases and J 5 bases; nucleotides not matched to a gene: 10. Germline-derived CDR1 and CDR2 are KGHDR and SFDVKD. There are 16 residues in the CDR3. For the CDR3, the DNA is TGTGCCACCAGTGATTCCTCGACAGGGAGAAGGACTGAAGCTTTCTTT. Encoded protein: CATSDSSTGRRTEAFF.